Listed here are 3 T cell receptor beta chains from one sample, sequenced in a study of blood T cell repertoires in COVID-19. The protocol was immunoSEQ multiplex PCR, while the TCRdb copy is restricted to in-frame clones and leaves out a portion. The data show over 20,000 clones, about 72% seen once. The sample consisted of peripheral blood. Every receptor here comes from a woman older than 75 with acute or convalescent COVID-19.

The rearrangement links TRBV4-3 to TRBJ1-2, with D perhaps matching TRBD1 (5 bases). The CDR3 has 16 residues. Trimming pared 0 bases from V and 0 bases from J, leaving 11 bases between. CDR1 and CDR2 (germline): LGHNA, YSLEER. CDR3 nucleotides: TGCGCCAGCAGCCAAGATTTCGGGGGAGCTAACTATGGCTACACCTTC. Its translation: CASSQDFGGANYGYTF.

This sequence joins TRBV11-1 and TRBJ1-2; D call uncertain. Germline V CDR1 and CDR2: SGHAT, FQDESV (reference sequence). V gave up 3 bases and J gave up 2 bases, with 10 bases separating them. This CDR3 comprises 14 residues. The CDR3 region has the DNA TGTGCCAGCAGCTTTCCGGGAATGAACTATGGCTACACCTTC. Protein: CASSFPGMNYGYTF.

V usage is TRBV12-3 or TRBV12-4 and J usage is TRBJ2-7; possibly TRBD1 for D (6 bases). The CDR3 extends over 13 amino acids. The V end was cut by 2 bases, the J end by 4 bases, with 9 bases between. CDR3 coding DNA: TGTGCCAGCAGTTTAACACAGGGTTACGAGCAGTACTTC. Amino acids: CASSLTQGYEQYF.